A single sample is the source of the 25 T cell receptor beta chains below, sequenced in a study of CD8+ T cells in alopecia areata. Treatment defined: oral pan-JAK inhibitor, 5-10 mg twice daily. After isolation, RNA underwent reverse transcription to generate cDNA as the sequencing template. TCRdb's copy holds only in-frame clones and misses some; the assay was immunoSEQ multiplex PCR. Here the sample spans approximately 180,000 clones, under 80% being singletons. The sample was CD4+ T cells sorted from blood, taken at roughly week 49, from a patient treated with tofacitinib. The receptor source for this set is a human donor with alopecia areata.

The gene calls are TRBV5-4 and TRBJ2-1; TRBD2 agrees at 13 bases. Germline CDR1 is SGHNT and CDR2 is YYREEE (reference sequence). Unmatched junction bases numbered 16, after V lost 3 bases and J lost 4 bases. This CDR3 is built from 20 residues. CDR3 sequence: CASSSLTTTSGGSRYNEQFF. The CDR3 DNA reads TGTGCCAGCAGCTCCCTGACAACGACTAGCGGGGGGAGTCGGTACAATGAGCAGTTCTTC.

In this sample, this clone turned up once. Within the sample, other DNA sequences also encode this same CDR3. The genes are TRBV5-1 and TRBJ1-4; D may be TRBD1 (6 bases). CDR1 and CDR2 (germline): SGHRS, YFSETQ. CDR3 size: 14 residues. The V gene lost 0 bases and the J gene lost 8 bases, with 11 bases spanning the gap. CDR3 bases: TGCGCCAGCAGCTTGGACAGGGAGGGGGAAAAACTGTTTTTT. Its translation: CASSLDREGEKLFF.

The chain uses TRBV30 and TRBJ2-2; TRBD2 matches at 12 bases. Trimming removed 8 bases from V and 0 bases from J; junction bases left unmatched: 4. The CDR3 has 15 residues. Germline values: CDR1 GTSNPN, CDR2 SVGIG (reference sequence). The CDR3 region has the DNA TGTGCCGGTCTAGCGGGGGGGCCGAACACCGGGGAGCTGTTTTTT. Its translation: CAGLAGGPNTGELFF.

This clone was seen a few times. The chain employs TRBV5-6 and TRBJ2-5; D possibly uses TRBD1 or TRBD2 (6 bases each). V lost 5 bases, J lost 1 base, and 9 bases lay in between. This CDR3 comprises 13 residues. The V gene's germline CDR1 is SGHDT and CDR2 YYEEEE. Here the CDR3 reads CASRRDIQETQYF. The CDR3 DNA sequence: TGTGCCAGCAGGCGGGACATCCAAGAGACCCAGTACTTC.

DNA of the CDR3: TGTGCCAGCACCAAAGCGGGGGGACGACAAGAGACCCAGTACTTC. Amino acids: CASTKAGGRQETQYF. The chain combines TRBV25-1 with TRBJ2-5, with 9 bases lining up with TRBD2. Germline assignment: CDR1 MGHDK and CDR2 SYGVNS. With V trimmed by 7 bases and J by 2 bases, 8 bases remained unmatched. The CDR3 is 15 amino acids.

The J gene is TRBJ1-1, the V gene TRBV9; possibly TRBD1 for D (5 bases). The V end lost 0 bases, the J end lost 0 bases, and 9 bases lay between the germline ends. This CDR3 contains 15 residues. Germline assignment: CDR1 SGDLS and CDR2 YYNGEE. The CDR3 nucleotides read TGTGCCAGCAGCGTAGGTCCGACAGTGAACACTGAAGCTTTCTTT. This encodes CASSVGPTVNTEAFF. Using reference TRBV9 and TRBJ1-1 for the parts outside the CDR3, the full variable domain is DSGVTQTPKHLITATGQRVTLRCSPRSGDLSVYWYQQSLDQGLQFLIQYYNGEERAKGNILERFSAQQFPDLHSELNLSSLELGDSALYFCASSVGPTVNTEAFFGQGTRLTVV.

The chain couples TRBV29-1 to TRBJ1-1, with a weak D call TRBD1 (5 bases). Germline V gives CDR1 SQVTM, CDR2 ANQGSEA. This CDR3 has 12 residues. V lost 7 bases and J 6 bases, leaving 15 bases between the germline ends. The CDR3 DNA reads as TGCAGCGCAACCGGGACTGGCTCTGAAGCTTTCTTT. It yields the protein CSATGTGSEAFF. The full variable domain, rest sourced from reference TRBV29-1 and TRBJ1-1, is SAVISQKPSRDICQRGTSLTIQCQVDSQVTMMFWYRQQPGQSLTLIATANQGSEATYESGFVIDKFPISRPNLTFSTLTVSNMSPEDSSIYLCSATGTGSEAFFGQGTRLTVV.

The V and J genes are TRBV15 and TRBJ1-4, with no clear D. Per germline, CDR1 LNHNV and CDR2 YYDKDF (reference sequence). Between the trimmed V and J ends, which lost 0 bases and 5 bases, there was a span of 7 bases. The CDR3 loop spans 14 amino acids. The CDR3 bases are TGTGCCACCAGCAGAGACCGGTTAAATGAAAAACTGTTTTTT. Its protein is CATSRDRLNEKLFF.

The rearrangement links TRBV4-3 to TRBJ2-1, with 8 bases matching TRBD1. The CDR3 length is 16 residues. Germline V lookup: CDR1 LGHNA, CDR2 YSLEER. With 1 base clipped from V and 4 bases from J, the junction kept 6 bases outside the gene matches. CDR3 protein: CASSQVLDRVYNEQFF. In DNA, the CDR3 is TGCGCCAGCAGCCAAGTCCTGGACAGGGTGTACAATGAGCAGTTCTTC.

J is TRBJ2-5 and V is TRBV20-1; no firm D call. Germline V gives CDR1 DFQATT, CDR2 SNEGSKA (reference sequence). CDR3 length: 11 residues. Trimming pared 6 bases from V and 0 bases from J, leaving 5 bases between. This chain's CDR3 is CSARYQETQYF. The CDR3 coding sequence is TGCAGTGCCCGGTACCAAGAGACCCAGTACTTC.

The chain recombines TRBV27 with TRBJ1-3, with 8 bases identical to TRBD1. The V segment lost 5 bases and the J segment 5 bases; nucleotides outside the gene matches: 2. Per the germline V gene, CDR1 is MNHEY and CDR2 is SMNVEV (reference sequence). CDR3 length equals 13 residues. The CDR3 spells CASSGTGRNTIYF. DNA of the CDR3: TGTGCCAGCAGTGGGACAGGACGAAACACCATATATTTT.

This clone was seen a handful of times. This chain connects TRBV20-1 to TRBJ2-4; D gene unclear. Germline loops: CDR1 DFQATT, CDR2 SNEGSKA (reference sequence). This CDR3 is built from 11 residues. V was trimmed by 4 bases and J by 5 bases, leaving 6 bases between them. The CDR3 coding sequence is TGCAGTGCTACAGAACAAAACATTCAGTACTTC. As protein: CSATEQNIQYF.

The chain recombines TRBV7-2 with TRBJ2-4; 16 bases line up with TRBD2. CDR1 is SGHTA and CDR2 is FQGNSA in the germline V gene. The CDR3 extends over 19 amino acids. V gave up 5 bases and J gave up 6 bases; unmatched junction bases: 13. This CDR3 is CASSPSGTSGGAGLNIQYF. CDR3 nucleotide sequence: TGTGCCAGCAGCCCCTCCGGGACTAGCGGGGGGGCAGGCTTAAACATTCAGTACTTC.

V usage is TRBV10-2 and J usage is TRBJ2-4; D is unclear. Germline loops: CDR1 WSHSY, CDR2 SAAADI. V was clipped by 3 bases and J by 0 bases, with 0 bases between them. The length of the CDR3 is 12 residues. CDR3 bases: TGCGCCAGCAGTGAAGCCAAAAACATTCAGTACTTC. Encoded protein: CASSEAKNIQYF.

J is TRBJ2-2 and V is TRBV30; no reliable D call. Trimming shortened V by 3 bases and J by 7 bases, and 6 bases separated the two germline ends. Germline V gene sequence: CDR1 GTSNPN, CDR2 SVGIG (reference sequence). The CDR3 sequence is 11 residues long. CDR3 protein: CAWSNLGELFF. CDR3 coding DNA: TGTGCCTGGAGCAATCTCGGGGAGCTGTTTTTT.

The chain recombines TRBV7-9 with TRBJ2-7; 9 positions agree with TRBD2. Per the germline V gene, CDR1 is SEHNR and CDR2 is FQNEAQ (reference sequence). V gave up 6 bases and J gave up 2 bases; unmatched junction bases: 11. The CDR3 runs to 16 residues. This CDR3 reads CASSRRAGGTPYEQYF. The DNA for the CDR3 is TGTGCCAGCAGTCGACGTGCGGGGGGGACCCCCTACGAGCAGTACTTC.

The chain combines TRBV29-1 with TRBJ2-4; D not resolved. V was pared by 3 bases and J by 0 bases, with 12 bases between. Germline CDR1 is SQVTM and CDR2 is ANQGSEA. The CDR3 sequence is 15 residues long. CDR3 amino acids: CSVDFPFIAKNIQYF. DNA of the CDR3: TGCAGCGTTGATTTCCCCTTCATAGCCAAAAACATTCAGTACTTC.

V is TRBV5-4 and J is TRBJ1-1; D ambiguous. The CDR3 has 12 residues. Germline CDR1 and CDR2: SGHNT and YYREEE (reference sequence). Trimming took off 0 bases at V and 7 bases at J, with 7 bases between the two ends. CDR3: CASSLAAGEAFF. The CDR3 DNA follows: TGTGCCAGCAGCTTGGCTGCCGGTGAAGCTTTCTTT.

The chain carries TRBV28 and TRBJ2-7, with 8 bases fitting TRBD1. With 3 bases clipped from V and 3 bases from J, the junction kept 10 bases outside the gene matches. The CDR3 extends over 16 amino acids. Germline CDR1 reads MDHEN; CDR2 reads SYDVKM. As DNA, the CDR3 is TGTGCCAGCAGTTTGTTTCACTCCGGGACAGGCTACGAGCAGTACTTC. Protein sequence: CASSLFHSGTGYEQYF.

V usage is TRBV29-1 and J usage is TRBJ2-4, with 9 positions matching TRBD2. V trimming: 7 bases; J trimming: 5 bases; junction bases outside the gene matches: 9. This CDR3 has 14 amino acids. Germline values: CDR1 SQVTM, CDR2 ANQGSEA. CDR3 in DNA: TGCAGCGCATTGCGGGGGGGCCGCGAAAACATTCAGTACTTC. Its translation is CSALRGGRENIQYF.

The rearrangement joins TRBV29-1 to TRBJ1-2; the D is unclear. The CDR3 runs 13 residues. V was clipped by 5 bases and J by 2 bases, with 12 bases between them. The V gene's germline CDR1 is SQVTM and CDR2 ANQGSEA. The CDR3 region has the DNA TGCAGCGTTCATCGAGGCGCAAACTATGGCTACACCTTC. Translation gives CSVHRGANYGYTF.

J is TRBJ2-4 and V is TRBV7-2, with 15 bases fitting TRBD2. There are 18 residues in the CDR3. Trimming cost V 0 bases and J 1 base; bases outside gene matches: 1. Germline assignment: CDR1 SGHTA and CDR2 FQGNSA. CDR3 region: CASSLAGTSGGAKNIQYF. The CDR3 region has the DNA TGTGCCAGCAGCTTAGCCGGGACTAGCGGGGGGGCCAAAAACATTCAGTACTTC.

This clone was observed a few times. The rearrangement uses TRBV29-1 and TRBJ1-2; D unresolved. CDR3 length: 11 amino acids. Per germline, CDR1 SQVTM and CDR2 ANQGSEA. Deletions cut 4 bases from V and 7 bases from J, with 10 bases between. The CDR3 bases are TGCAGCGTTGTAGGAGTAGGTGGCTACACCTTC. Its protein product is CSVVGVGGYTF.

The chain couples TRBV30 to TRBJ2-5; D gene unclear. The germline V and J ends were trimmed by 3 bases and 2 bases, with 13 bases remaining between them. Germline V gene data show CDR1 as GTSNPN and CDR2 as SVGIG (reference sequence). The length of the CDR3 is 14 residues. CDR3 in amino acids: CAWSFGPQQETQYF. CDR3 nucleotides: TGTGCCTGGAGCTTCGGTCCACAGCAAGAGACCCAGTACTTC.

This chain's CDR3 is CASSVGQHQETQYF. In DNA, the CDR3 is TGCGCCAGCAGCGTGGGACAGCACCAAGAGACCCAGTACTTC. V and J are TRBV5-1 and TRBJ2-5; 7 nucleotides line up with TRBD1. There are 14 residues in the CDR3. With 4 bases clipped from V and 0 bases from J, the junction kept 3 bases outside the gene matches. Germline CDR1 SGHRS, CDR2 YFSETQ.